This TCR beta chain comes out of a study of regulatory T cells in long-lasting Graves disease. This sample's time point: persistent/refractory GD, antithyroid drugs over 5 years with positive TRAb. RNA from PBMCs was the source of the TCR library. Note on this clonotype: Its antigen is unknown.

Points from the study as a whole: A limited number of samples was an acknowledged limitation. Blood alone, not thyroid tissue, was studied.

CDR1 and CDR2 (germline): LNHDA, SQIVND (reference sequence). The length of the CDR3 is 14 residues. V was cut by 7 bases and J by 1 base, with 10 bases left in between. iRepertoire HTBI primers and Arm-PCR of CDR3 regions built TCR beta libraries. TCRdb reanalysed the multiplex PCR reads using MiXCR and keeps one entry per CDR3 protein. This table has about 470,000 distinct CDR3 sequences, more than 20% appearing once. The chain has TRBV19 and TRBJ2-2, with D possibly TRBD2 on 6 matching bases. This specimen consisted of peripheral blood mononuclear cells (PBMCs), obtained when the disease was refractory, from a patient treated with antithyroid drugs. The sequence came from a female donor with Graves disease. CDR3 sequence reads: CASKTGLNTGELFF. DNA of the CDR3: TGTGCCAGTAAAACGGGACTGAACACCGGGGAGCTGTTTTTT.